This is a list of T cell receptor beta chains from one sample in a study of T-cell memory formation after mild COVID-19. Each CDR3 protein gets one entry after TCRdb re-called the 5' RACE reads with MiXCR. The sample contains about 260,000 distinct CDR3 sequences, under 8.5% of which appear only once. Sequenced material: PBMCs or a T cell subset sorted from them (not recorded which). The receptors originated from a man between 18 and 29 years old who had mild COVID-19 (a few samples of this study predate the infection). Cell type and time point are not known. Each CDR3 is given with its conserved first and last residue. Each record gives: J gene, D gene, clone size, V gene, CDR3 DNA, CDR3 protein. A D gene is named only where the DNA matches it firmly. Size is stated for part of the rows, as once, few or many counts, or as a class when the clone is expanded.

j_gene: TRBJ1-2; d_gene: .; abundance: many; v_gene: TRBV6-2/TRBV6-3; CDR3nt: TGTGCCAGCAACGACCAGCGGGACACCCTTAAGGGGTATGGCTACACCTTC; CDR3aa: CASNDQRDTLKGYGYTF
j_gene: TRBJ1-6; d_gene: TRBD1; abundance: .; v_gene: TRBV7-3; CDR3nt: TGTGCCAGCAGCTCCTCCGGGACAGCGTATTCACCCCTCCACTTT; CDR3aa: CASSSSGTAYSPLHF
j_gene: TRBJ1-2; d_gene: .; abundance: many; v_gene: TRBV28; CDR3nt: TGTGCCAGCAGTTCCGGGGGGGGCTATGGCTACACCTTC; CDR3aa: CASSSGGGYGYTF
j_gene: TRBJ2-7; d_gene: .; abundance: .; v_gene: TRBV7-9; CDR3nt: TGTGCCAGCAGCCATGAGTGGGGCGGGGACCCATCCTACGAGCAGTACTTC; CDR3aa: CASSHEWGGDPSYEQYF
j_gene: TRBJ1-2; d_gene: .; abundance: many; v_gene: TRBV20-1; CDR3nt: TGCAGTGCTAGGGGGCTGGTTTGGCGGGGTTTTTTC; CDR3aa: CSARGLVWRGFF
j_gene: TRBJ1-5; d_gene: TRBD1; abundance: many; v_gene: TRBV2; CDR3nt: TGTGCCAGCAGTGTCCACCGGGACAGAAGGGATCAGCCCCAGCATTTT; CDR3aa: CASSVHRDRRDQPQHF
j_gene: TRBJ2-5; d_gene: .; abundance: .; v_gene: TRBV19; CDR3nt: TGTGCCAGTATTGGCGCAGGGCCTCAAGAGACCCAGTACTTC; CDR3aa: CASIGAGPQETQYF
j_gene: TRBJ2-3; d_gene: TRBD1; abundance: few; v_gene: TRBV4-1; CDR3nt: TGCGCCAGCAGCCATTCCGGGACAGGGGGGGGAGTTACGCAGTATTTT; CDR3aa: CASSHSGTGGGVTQYF
j_gene: TRBJ1-1; d_gene: .; abundance: .; v_gene: TRBV5-6; CDR3nt: TGTGCCAGCAGCCCCCGGGTCTATTCAGGGATCACTGAAGCTTTCTTT; CDR3aa: CASSPRVYSGITEAFF
j_gene: TRBJ2-5; d_gene: TRBD1; abundance: few; v_gene: TRBV4-3; CDR3nt: TGCGCCAGCAGCCAGAGGACAGGGCAAGAGACCCAGTACTTC; CDR3aa: CASSQRTGQETQYF
j_gene: TRBJ2-4; d_gene: .; abundance: many; v_gene: TRBV18; CDR3nt: TGTGCCAGCTCATCACTTACAGTAGCCAAAAACATTCAGTACTTC; CDR3aa: CASSSLTVAKNIQYF
j_gene: TRBJ2-5; d_gene: .; abundance: few; v_gene: TRBV24-1; CDR3nt: TGTGCCACCAGTGATCGGGACGTTAGCCAAGAGACCCAGTACTTC; CDR3aa: CATSDRDVSQETQYF
j_gene: TRBJ2-3; d_gene: .; abundance: .; v_gene: TRBV7-2; CDR3nt: TGTGCCAGCAGCCCCTACCCAGCCAGCGGCACTAGCACAGATACGCAGTATTTT; CDR3aa: CASSPYPASGTSTDTQYF
j_gene: TRBJ1-1; d_gene: .; abundance: few; v_gene: TRBV6-6; CDR3nt: TGTGCCAGCGGTGCCAGAGAACCTGAAGCTTTCTTT; CDR3aa: CASGAREPEAFF
j_gene: TRBJ1-1; d_gene: .; abundance: .; v_gene: TRBV7-8; CDR3nt: TGTGCCAGCAGCTTTTATAGGGGGAACACTGAAGCTTTCTTT; CDR3aa: CASSFYRGNTEAFF
j_gene: TRBJ1-2; d_gene: TRBD1; abundance: .; v_gene: TRBV2; CDR3nt: TGTGCCAGTAACAGGGGCGGCGGCTACACCTTC; CDR3aa: CASNRGGGYTF
j_gene: TRBJ2-5; d_gene: .; abundance: .; v_gene: TRBV10-3; CDR3nt: TGTGCCATCAGGGGGACGGGAAGCCAAGAGACCCAGTACTTC; CDR3aa: CAIRGTGSQETQYF
j_gene: TRBJ2-5; d_gene: .; abundance: .; v_gene: TRBV7-2; CDR3nt: TGTGCCAGCAGCCGGGGGCAGGGTCAAGAGACCCAGTACTTC; CDR3aa: CASSRGQGQETQYF
j_gene: TRBJ2-1; d_gene: .; abundance: few; v_gene: TRBV7-2; CDR3nt: TGTGCCAGCAGCCGGCGGGGACGGTACAATGAGCAGTTCTTC; CDR3aa: CASSRRGRYNEQFF
j_gene: TRBJ1-2; d_gene: .; abundance: few; v_gene: TRBV12-3/TRBV12-4; CDR3nt: TGTGCCAGCAGTTTAGCGCGAGGGGTGCGAGGCTACACCTTC; CDR3aa: CASSLARGVRGYTF
j_gene: TRBJ2-7; d_gene: .; abundance: many; v_gene: TRBV4-1; CDR3nt: TGCGCCAGCAGCCAAGACAGGTCATCCTACGAGCAGTACTTC; CDR3aa: CASSQDRSSYEQYF
j_gene: TRBJ2-7; d_gene: TRBD2; abundance: many; v_gene: TRBV28; CDR3nt: TGTGCCAGCAGTCCCAGCGGGAGCTCCTACGAGCAGTACTTC; CDR3aa: CASSPSGSSYEQYF
j_gene: TRBJ1-4; d_gene: .; abundance: few; v_gene: TRBV12-3/TRBV12-4; CDR3nt: TGTGCCAGCAGACCCAGGGACACCGGGGGAGAAAAACTGTTTTTT; CDR3aa: CASRPRDTGGEKLFF